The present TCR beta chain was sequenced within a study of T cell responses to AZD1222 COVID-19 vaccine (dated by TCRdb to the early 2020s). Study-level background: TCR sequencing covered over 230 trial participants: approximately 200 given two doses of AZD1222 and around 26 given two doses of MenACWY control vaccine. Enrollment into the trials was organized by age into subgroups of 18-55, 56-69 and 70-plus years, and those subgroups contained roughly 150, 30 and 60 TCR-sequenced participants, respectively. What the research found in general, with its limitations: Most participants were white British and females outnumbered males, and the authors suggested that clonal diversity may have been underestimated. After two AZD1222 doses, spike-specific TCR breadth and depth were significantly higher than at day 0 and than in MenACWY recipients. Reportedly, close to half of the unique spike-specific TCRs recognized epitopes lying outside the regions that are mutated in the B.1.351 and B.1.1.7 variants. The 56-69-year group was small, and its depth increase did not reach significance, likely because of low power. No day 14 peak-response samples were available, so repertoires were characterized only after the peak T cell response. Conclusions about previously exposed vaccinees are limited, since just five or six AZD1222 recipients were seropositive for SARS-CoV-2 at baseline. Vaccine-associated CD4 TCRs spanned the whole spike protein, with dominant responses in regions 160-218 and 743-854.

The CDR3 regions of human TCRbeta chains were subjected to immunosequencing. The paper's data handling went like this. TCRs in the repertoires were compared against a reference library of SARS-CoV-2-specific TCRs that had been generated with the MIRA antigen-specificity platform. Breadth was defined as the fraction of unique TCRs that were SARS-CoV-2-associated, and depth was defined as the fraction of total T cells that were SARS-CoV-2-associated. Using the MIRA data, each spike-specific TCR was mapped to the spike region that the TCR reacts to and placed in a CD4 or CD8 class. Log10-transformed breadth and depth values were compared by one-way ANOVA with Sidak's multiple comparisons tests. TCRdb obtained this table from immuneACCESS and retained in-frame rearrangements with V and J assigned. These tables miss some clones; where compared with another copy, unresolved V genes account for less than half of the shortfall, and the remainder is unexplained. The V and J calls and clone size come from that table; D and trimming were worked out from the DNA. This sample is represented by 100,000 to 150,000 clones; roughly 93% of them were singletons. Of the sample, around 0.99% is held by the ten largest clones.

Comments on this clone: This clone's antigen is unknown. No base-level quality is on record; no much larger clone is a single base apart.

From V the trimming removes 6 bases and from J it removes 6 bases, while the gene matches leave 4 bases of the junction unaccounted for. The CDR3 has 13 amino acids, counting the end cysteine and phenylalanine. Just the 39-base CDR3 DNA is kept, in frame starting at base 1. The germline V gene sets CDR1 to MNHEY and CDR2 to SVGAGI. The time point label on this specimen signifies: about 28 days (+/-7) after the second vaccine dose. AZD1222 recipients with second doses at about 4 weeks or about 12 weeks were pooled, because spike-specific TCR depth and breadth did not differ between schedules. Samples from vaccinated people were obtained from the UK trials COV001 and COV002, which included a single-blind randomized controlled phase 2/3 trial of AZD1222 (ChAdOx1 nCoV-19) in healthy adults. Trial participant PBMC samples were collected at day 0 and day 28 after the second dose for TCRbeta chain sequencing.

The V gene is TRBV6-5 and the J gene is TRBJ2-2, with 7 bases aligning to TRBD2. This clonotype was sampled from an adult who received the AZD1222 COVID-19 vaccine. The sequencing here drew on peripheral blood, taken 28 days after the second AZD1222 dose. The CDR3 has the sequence CASRGRGAGELFF. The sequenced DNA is TGTGCCAGCAGAGGACGGGGGGCCGGGGAGCTGTTTTTT.